This entry concerns a single TCR beta chain. Treatment in this sample: preoperative locoregional IRX-2 cytokine immunotherapy. Preoperative locoregional IRX-2 cytokine immunotherapy was tested in the phase Ib source study. The sample originates from a study of preoperative IRX-2 immunotherapy in early breast cancer. Method: immunoSEQ multiplex PCR; TCRdb's copy keeps in-frame clones and lacks some. The table lists roughly 35,000 clones, about 96% of them singletons. The V gene's germline CDR1 is LNHDA and CDR2 SQIVND (reference sequence). This CDR3 is built from 16 residues. V was clipped by 5 bases and J by 4 bases, with 17 bases between them.

Sample acquisition took place from a patient treated with IRX-2 immunotherapy. The origin of this receptor is a human donor with breast cancer. This chain connects TRBV19 to TRBJ2-2; weak D call: TRBD1 (6 bases). CDR3 sequence: CASSPPTGLITGELFF. The CDR3 bases are TGTGCCAGTAGTCCGCCTACAGGGTTGATCACCGGGGAGCTGTTTTTT.